What follows are 11 T cell receptor beta chains derived from one specimen sequenced in a study of T-cell memory formation after mild COVID-19. TCRdb re-analysed the 5' RACE reads in MiXCR, keeping a single row per CDR3 protein. The sample includes around 410,000 distinct CDR3 sequences, 20% to 30% of them seen just once. Sequencing was done on a sample of PBMCs or a T cell subset sorted from them (not recorded which). Receptors originate from an adult woman who had mild COVID-19 (a few samples of this study predate the infection). Cell type and time point are not known.

This clonotype was found a few times. CDR3 loop: CASGLTARGTQPQHF. DNA of the CDR3: TGTGCTAGTGGTTTGACGGCCAGGGGGACCCAGCCCCAGCATTTT. The genes are TRBV12-5 and TRBJ1-5; TRBD1 matches at 7 bases. Germline V gene lookup returns CDR1 LGHNT and CDR2 FRNRAP. This CDR3 comprises 15 residues. Trimming took 2 bases from V and 7 from J; bases not matched to a gene: 8.

This chain uses TRBV7-2 with TRBJ2-7, with D possibly TRBD2 on 6 matching bases. The CDR3 is 15 amino acids. CDR1 SGHTA and CDR2 FQGNSA come from the germline V gene. Between the trimmed V and J ends, which lost 1 base and 6 bases, there was a span of 16 bases. Here the CDR3 reads CASSLGGGGMSEQYF. CDR3 nucleotide sequence: TGTGCCAGCAGCTTAGGGGGAGGAGGCATGTCCGAGCAGTACTTC.

Notes on this clonotype: One junction end does not reproduce the germline sequence, and a read error may be involved. V gene TRBV7-3 combines with J gene TRBJ2-3; 9 positions match TRBD2. In germline, CDR1 is SGHTA, CDR2 FQGTGA. The CDR3 covers 16 residues. The CDR3 coding sequence is TGTGCCAGCAGCTTAAATGGCGGGGGGGCCGCAGATACGCAATATTTT. This codes for CASSLNGGGAADTQYF. Full variable domain (remainder filled in from reference TRBV7-3 and TRBJ2-3): GAGVSQTPSNKVTEKGKYVELRCDPISGHTALYWYRQSLGQGPEFLIYFQGTGAADDSGLPNDRFFAVRPEGSVSTLKIQRTERGDSAVYLCASSLNGGGAADTQYFGPGTRLTVL.

This clonotype occurred a few times. The gene calls are TRBV12-3 or TRBV12-4 and TRBJ1-5; D might be TRBD1 (5 bases). Trimming removed 7 bases from V and 5 bases from J, with 12 bases in between. The CDR3 is made up of 13 amino acids. CDR3 DNA sequence: TGTGCCAGCAAGCTCGACAGTTATCAGCCCCAGCATTTT. Its protein product is CASKLDSYQPQHF.

This clonotype showed up just a few times. The chain couples TRBV2 to TRBJ2-7, with D possibly matching TRBD2 (6 bases). This CDR3 has 15 residues. In germline, CDR1 is SNHLY, CDR2 FYNNEI. V was shortened by 3 bases and J by 2 bases, with 14 bases between the two germline ends. CDR3 DNA sequence: TGTGCCAGCAGTGATCGGCCAGGGAGGCCCTACGAGCAGTACTTC. Its protein product is CASSDRPGRPYEQYF.

This rearrangement joins TRBV24-1 to TRBJ1-2; D remains ambiguous. Germline V gene data show CDR1 as KGHDR and CDR2 as SFDVKD. V lost 4 bases, J lost 7 bases, and 9 bases lay in between. The CDR3 runs to 12 residues. The CDR3 bases are TGTGCCACCAGTGACCCCCCGGGTGGCTACACCTTC. Translated, it gives CATSDPPGGYTF.

The rearrangement joins TRBV5-6 to TRBJ1-5; 12 bases map to TRBD1. This CDR3 spans 19 amino acids. Trimming removed 1 base from V and 7 bases from J; junction bases left unmatched: 15. Germline CDR1 SGHDT, CDR2 YYEEEE. As DNA, the CDR3 is TGTGCCAGCAGCTTGTTCTTGGGACAGGGGGCGGACGGTGGCCAGCCCCAGCATTTT. Amino acids: CASSLFLGQGADGGQPQHF.

This clonotype has just one count. This chain links TRBV2 with TRBJ1-2; D is undetermined. Germline V gene data show CDR1 as SNHLY and CDR2 as FYNNEI. V was pared by 4 bases and J by 8 bases, with 11 bases between. CDR3 length: 12 residues. The CDR3 sequence is CASSAEAYGYTF. The CDR3 nucleotides read TGTGCCAGCAGTGCCGAGGCGTACGGCTACACCTTC.

V is TRBV5-1 and J is TRBJ2-5; a possible D gene is TRBD1 (6 bases). The CDR3 length is 14 residues. V was shortened by 0 bases and J by 2 bases, with 8 bases between the two germline ends. Germline-derived CDR1 and CDR2 are SGHRS and YFSETQ. CDR3 region: CASSLGQEQETQYF. CDR3 nucleotides: TGCGCCAGCAGCTTGGGACAGGAGCAAGAGACCCAGTACTTC.

Only one count was recorded for this clonotype. The J gene is TRBJ2-5, the V gene TRBV9; 7 bases map to TRBD2. Germline loops: CDR1 SGDLS, CDR2 YYNGEE. After removal of 3 bases from V and 5 bases from J, the junction contained 10 bases not matched to a gene. The CDR3 loop spans 15 amino acids. In DNA, the CDR3 is TGTGCCAGCAGCGCGGGGCCAGAGGGAGGGGAGACCCAGTACTTC. Translating it yields CASSAGPEGGETQYF. The full variable domain, rest sourced from reference TRBV9 and TRBJ2-5, is DSGVTQTPKHLITATGQRVTLRCSPRSGDLSVYWYQQSLDQGLQFLIQYYNGEERAKGNILERFSAQQFPDLHSELNLSSLELGDSALYFCASSAGPEGGETQYFGPGTRLLVL.

This clonotype occurred a few times. The chain employs TRBV19 and TRBJ1-2, with a weak D call TRBD1 (5 bases). The germline CDR1 and CDR2 sequences are LNHDA and SQIVND (reference sequence). Trimming stripped 2 bases from V and 8 bases from J, with 24 bases between. This CDR3 has 17 residues. In nucleotides, the CDR3 is TGTGCCAGTAGTATACCCCTCGTAGGGACCTCCAGGAGGGGCTACACCTTC. Protein product: CASSIPLVGTSRRGYTF.